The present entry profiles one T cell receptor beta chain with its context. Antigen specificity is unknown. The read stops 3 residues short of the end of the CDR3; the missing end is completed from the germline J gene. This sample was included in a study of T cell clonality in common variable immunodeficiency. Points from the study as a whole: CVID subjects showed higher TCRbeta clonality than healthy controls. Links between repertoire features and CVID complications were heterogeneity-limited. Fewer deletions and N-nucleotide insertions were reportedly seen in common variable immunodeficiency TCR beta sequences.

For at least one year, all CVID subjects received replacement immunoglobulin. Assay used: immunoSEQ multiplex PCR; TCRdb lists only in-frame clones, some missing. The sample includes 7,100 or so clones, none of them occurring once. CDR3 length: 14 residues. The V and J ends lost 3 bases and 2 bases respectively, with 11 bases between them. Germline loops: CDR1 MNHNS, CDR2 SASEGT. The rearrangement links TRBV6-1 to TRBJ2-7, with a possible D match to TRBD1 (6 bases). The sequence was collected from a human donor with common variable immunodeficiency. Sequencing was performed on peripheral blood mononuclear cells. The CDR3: CASSDIQGPYEQYF. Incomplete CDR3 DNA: TGTGCCAGCAGTGACATACAGGGTCCCTACGAG.